These 5 T cell receptor beta chains were all obtained from the same sample, sequenced in a study of blood T cell repertoires in COVID-19. The method was immunoSEQ multiplex PCR; TCRdb's version includes in-frame clones alone and lacks a portion of them. The sample records around 100,000 clones, approximately 92% being singletons. The sample consisted of peripheral blood. These receptors were obtained from a man aged 50-60 years with active COVID-19.

The rearrangement uses TRBV11-2 and TRBJ2-3; 10 bases fit TRBD2. The germline CDR1 and CDR2 sequences are SGHAT and FQNNGV. The V and J ends lost 3 bases and 1 base, in that order; junction bases with no gene match: 1. There are 15 residues in the CDR3. The DNA of the CDR3 is TGTGCCAGCAGCTTTGGGACTAGCGGCACAGATACGCAGTATTTT. Encoded protein: CASSFGTSGTDTQYF.

V is TRBV24-1 and J is TRBJ1-1, with D maybe TRBD1 (5 bases). Germline V gene sequence: CDR1 KGHDR, CDR2 SFDVKD. CDR3 length: 15 amino acids. The V and J ends lost 2 bases and 4 bases respectively, with 13 bases between them. The CDR3, as DNA: TGTGCCACCAGTGATTCTTCGGTGGGGGGCACTGAAGCTTTCTTT. Protein sequence: CATSDSSVGGTEAFF.

This rearrangement joins TRBV9 to TRBJ2-1, with 10 positions matching TRBD2. J was trimmed by 7 bases and V by 2 bases; bases with no gene match: 6. Germline V gives CDR1 SGDLS, CDR2 YYNGEE. The CDR3 totals 15 residues. CDR3 in amino acids: CASSVVAGGTNEQFF. The CDR3, as DNA: TGTGCCAGCAGCGTCGTAGCGGGAGGTACGAATGAGCAGTTCTTC. Drawing the rest from reference TRBV9 and TRBJ2-1, the complete variable domain is DSGVTQTPKHLITATGQRVTLRCSPRSGDLSVYWYQQSLDQGLQFLIQYYNGEERAKGNILERFSAQQFPDLHSELNLSSLELGDSALYFCASSVVAGGTNEQFFGPGTRLTVL.

CDR3 in amino acids: CASRQRTSGRSQETQYF. CDR3 nucleotides: TGTGCCAGCAGGCAGAGGACTAGCGGGAGAAGCCAAGAGACCCAGTACTTC. The chain combines TRBV2 with TRBJ2-5, with 13 bases lining up with TRBD2. CDR3 size: 17 residues. The ends lost 6 bases at V and 1 base at J; junction bases unmatched: 8. The germline V gene encodes CDR1 SNHLY and CDR2 FYNNEI.

This chain's CDR3 is CASSLMGLDYNEQFF. CDR3 bases: TGTGCCAGCAGCTTAATGGGACTAGACTACAATGAGCAGTTCTTC. The chain joins TRBV11-3 to TRBJ2-1; 8 nucleotides align to TRBD2. The CDR3 has 15 amino acids. V trimming: 2 bases; J trimming: 3 bases; junction bases outside the gene matches: 3. From germline, CDR1 is SGHNT and CDR2 YENEEA.